This T cell receptor (beta chain) appears in the sequencing data of a study of T cells in Graves' hyperthyroidism and ophthalmopathy (dated by TCRdb to the late 2010s). Background for the entire study: Peripheral blood was sampled at the time of initial diagnosis, prior to any treatment. A discovery cohort of roughly 100 patients, roughly 45 with Graves' ophthalmopathy and about 58 with stable Graves' hyperthyroidism, was used to find distinguishing TCR V-J signatures. Prospective prediction of ophthalmopathy was tested in an independent validation cohort consisting of about 19 hyperthyroidism patients and about 17 patients who later progressed to ophthalmopathy. The 100 discovery patients were divided at random into training and test sets in a 7:3 ratio. Thyroid tissue and blood T-cell repertoires from roughly 6 Graves' hyperthyroidism patients were also compared in the study. Once sampling was done, hyperthyroidism patients were given methimazole at a starting dose of 30 mg daily, whereas ophthalmopathy patients were given high-dose intravenous methylprednisolone. TCR Vbeta CDR3 sequencing of roughly 140 peripheral blood samples (43 ophthalmopathy, 75 hyperthyroidism and roughly 17 progressor patients) is reported in the paper.

The TCR beta CDR3 regions were amplified from the RNA transcripts. For the first round of RT-PCR on the TCR CDR3, the HTBI primer set was used together with the Qiagen OneStep RT-PCR kit. Libraries were constructed in a second round of multiplex PCR, after which size selection and purification were carried out. Paired-end sequencing of the libraries was performed with 100 bp reads on an Illumina HiSeq2000. From the authors' description of their analysis: SOAPnuke was used to process the raw data, removing reads that contained adapters or uncalled bases, had a mean Phred below 15, or lacked an exact match to the constant primer or identifier. High-quality paired reads were merged using COPE v1.2.5, and each unique nucleotide sequence was defined as a clonotype. MiTCR v1.1 was used to align the clonotypes against IMGT TRBV, TRBD and TRBJ reference segments. Analysis was restricted to V-J combinations with a frequency above 0.0001, which covered about 99% of repertoires. The TCS score was defined as the ratio of F50 (clonal expansion) to E x V (chaos), calculated using BLOSUM62-based TCRdist between CDR3 peptides within each V-J. Welch's t-statistics and random forest reduced 450 to 600 V-J features to 10 to 15, which were used in a naive Bayes classifier (R e1071). TCRdb itself trimmed the public reads at Q25 with fastp, ran MiXCR and retained productive beta chains. Records with the same CDR3 protein are collapsed into one entry carrying the most frequent genes and DNA. TCRdb, not the authors, supplied the V and J calls. Present in this sample are about 600,000 distinct CDR3 sequences, 13% to 15% of which were seen just once. The ten most abundant clones make up more than 6% of the sample.

Ophthalmopathy patients had moderately to severely active disease, with a Clinical Activity Score of 3 or more, a NOSPECS grade of 4 or more, and a disease duration of less than 3 months. Exclusion was applied to patients with uncontrolled infections, other autoimmune diseases, pregnancy or lactation. Diagnoses were based on clinical symptoms, serum thyroxine and TRAb, thyroid ultrasound and orbital computed tomography. PBMCs were separated from around 9.1 ml of fresh peripheral blood using Ficoll-Paque density gradient centrifugation. Trizol reagent was used to extract total RNA, and RNA quality was then checked on an Agilent 2100 Bioanalyzer. Trimmed from V: 5 bases; trimmed from J: 4 bases; junction bases lacking a gene match: 13. CDR1 SGHTA and CDR2 FQGNSA were looked up in the germline V gene. The CDR3 has 18 amino acids, counting the end cysteine and phenylalanine. Here the CDR3 DNA is all that survives: 54 bases in frame from base 1.

In this sample, this clonotype turned up many times. Which antigen it targets is not known. The record has no base qualities; no much larger clone is one base away. What the authors observed across the whole study: In validation, progression to ophthalmopathy was predicted by the model with 65% to 71% sensitivity and roughly 76% specificity, a median of approximately 6.5 months before onset. No statistical method was used to fix the sample size in advance, and group allocation was not hidden from the investigators. Blood samples also contained most of the expanded thyroid clonotypes (frequency above 0.001), which suggests that blood repertoires may reflect thyroid immune responses. A model built on a 13 V-J signature distinguished ophthalmopathy from stable hyperthyroidism, reaching about 88% sensitivity and around 81% specificity in cross-validation and 80%/75% in testing.

The sequence came from a woman younger than 30 with Graves' ophthalmopathy. The sequence joins TRBV7-2 to TRBJ2-5, with 13 junctional bases fitting TRBD2. The sequenced sample consisted of blood. The CDR3 region has the sequence CASSEWTSGRFRGETQYF. The nucleotides are TGTGCCAGCAGCGAATGGACTAGCGGGAGATTCAGAGGAGAGACCCAGTACTTC.